What follows describes a single TCR beta chain. Its target is not known. This sample is drawn from a study of cytomegalovirus exposure and HLA in healthy donors. Study outcomes and limitations: Later analysis placed DRB1 highest and HLA-C lowest in TCR association rates, which differed by HLA locus. TCR beta chains associated with HLA were, in a later analysis, more clonally expanded than equally common others. Association of a missense DCLRE1C variant with TCR beta V- and J-gene trimming was reported in a later analysis.

Germline CDR1 and CDR2: SNHLY and FYNNEI. V shed 8 bases and J 3 bases; nucleotides not matched to a gene: 7. The CDR3 length is 14 residues. PCR involved 60 Vbeta and 13 Jbeta primers. Here immunoSEQ multiplex PCR was the method, and the copy in TCRdb shows in-frame clones only, minus some. The top ten hold 2% to 2.5% of the sample, which has about 260,000 clones, roughly two thirds seen once. What was sequenced was PBMCs. This TCR came from a female donor in good health and CMV-seronegative. The chain is built from TRBV2 and TRBJ2-1, with TRBD2 matching 7 bases. CDR3 coding DNA: TGTGCCAGCCGTGTCGCGGGAGTCTACAATGAGCAGTTCTTC. It encodes CASRVAGVYNEQFF.